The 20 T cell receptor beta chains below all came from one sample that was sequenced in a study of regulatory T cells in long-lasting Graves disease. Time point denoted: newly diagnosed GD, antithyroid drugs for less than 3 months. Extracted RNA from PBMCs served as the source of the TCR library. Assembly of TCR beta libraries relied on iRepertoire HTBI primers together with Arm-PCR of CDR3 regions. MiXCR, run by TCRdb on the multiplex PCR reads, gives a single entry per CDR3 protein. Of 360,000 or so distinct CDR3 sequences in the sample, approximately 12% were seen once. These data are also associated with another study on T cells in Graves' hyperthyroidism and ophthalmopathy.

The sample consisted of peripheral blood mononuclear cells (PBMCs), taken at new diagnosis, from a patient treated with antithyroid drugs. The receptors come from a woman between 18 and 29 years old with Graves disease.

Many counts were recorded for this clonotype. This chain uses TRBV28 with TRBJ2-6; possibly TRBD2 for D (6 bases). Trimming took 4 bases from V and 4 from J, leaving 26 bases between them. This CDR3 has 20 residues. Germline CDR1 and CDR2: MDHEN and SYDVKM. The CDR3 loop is CASSYVVGGRGTDGANVLTF. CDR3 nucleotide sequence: TGTGCCAGCAGTTACGTTGTAGGAGGGAGAGGGACTGACGGGGCCAACGTCCTGACTTTC.

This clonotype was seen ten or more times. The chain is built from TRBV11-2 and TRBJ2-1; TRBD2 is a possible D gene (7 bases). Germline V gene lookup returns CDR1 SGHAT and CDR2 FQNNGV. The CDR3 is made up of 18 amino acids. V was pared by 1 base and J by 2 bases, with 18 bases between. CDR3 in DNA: TGTGCCAGCAGCTTAGTCCGGCGGGGGCAGGGGCCCTACAATGAGCAGTTCTTC. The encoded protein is CASSLVRRGQGPYNEQFF.

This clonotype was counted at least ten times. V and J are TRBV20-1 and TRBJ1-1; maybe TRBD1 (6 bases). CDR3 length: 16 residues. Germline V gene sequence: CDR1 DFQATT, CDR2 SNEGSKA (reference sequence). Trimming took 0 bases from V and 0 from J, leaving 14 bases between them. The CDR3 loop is CSARDQGRGMNTEAFF. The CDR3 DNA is TGCAGTGCTAGAGATCAGGGGAGAGGGATGAACACTGAAGCTTTCTTT.

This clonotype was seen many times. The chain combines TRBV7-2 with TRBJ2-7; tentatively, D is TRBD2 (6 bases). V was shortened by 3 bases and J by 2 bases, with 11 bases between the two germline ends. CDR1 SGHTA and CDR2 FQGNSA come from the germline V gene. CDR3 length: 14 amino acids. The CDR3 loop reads CASSLGRGPYEQYV. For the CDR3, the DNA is TGTGCCAGCAGCTTGGGGCGGGGTCCCTACGAGCAGTACGTC.

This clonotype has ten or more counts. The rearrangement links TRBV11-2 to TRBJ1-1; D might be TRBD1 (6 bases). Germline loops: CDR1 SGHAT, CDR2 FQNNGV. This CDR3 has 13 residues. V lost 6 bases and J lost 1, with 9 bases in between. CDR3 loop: CASSIQGNTEAFF. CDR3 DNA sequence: TGTGCCAGCAGTATACAGGGGAACACTGAAGCTTTCTTT.

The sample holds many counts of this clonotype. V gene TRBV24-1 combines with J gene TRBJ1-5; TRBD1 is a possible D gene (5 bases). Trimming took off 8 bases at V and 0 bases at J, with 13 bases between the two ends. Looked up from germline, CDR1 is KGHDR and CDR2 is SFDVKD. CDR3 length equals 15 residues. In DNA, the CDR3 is TGTGCCACCATCGACAGAGACCCTAGCAATCAGCCCCAGCATTTT. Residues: CATIDRDPSNQPQHF.

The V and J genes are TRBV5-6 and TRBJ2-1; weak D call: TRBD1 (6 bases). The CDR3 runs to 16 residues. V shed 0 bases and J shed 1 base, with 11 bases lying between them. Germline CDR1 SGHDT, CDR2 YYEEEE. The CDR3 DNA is TGTGCCAGCAGCTTGGGGGGGCACCCGTCCTACAATGAGCAGTTCTTC. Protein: CASSLGGHPSYNEQFF.

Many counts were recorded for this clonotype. CDR3 amino acids: CASSFIEGFSSFPQPQHF. The DNA for the CDR3 is TGTGCCAGCAGTTTCATCGAGGGGTTTTCCAGCTTTCCTCAGCCCCAGCATTTT. The chain joins TRBV28 to TRBJ1-5; weak D call: TRBD1 (5 bases). Germline V gene sequence: CDR1 MDHEN, CDR2 SYDVKM. Between the trimmed V and J ends, which lost 3 bases and 6 bases, there was a span of 24 bases. The CDR3 is 18 residues long. Full variable domain (outside the CDR3, taken from reference TRBV28 and TRBJ1-5): DVKVTQSSRYLVKRTGEKVFLECVQDMDHENMFWYRQDPGLGLRLIYFSYDVKMKEKGDIPEGYSVSREKKERFSLILESASTNQTSMYLCASSFIEGFSSFPQPQHFGDGTRLSIL.

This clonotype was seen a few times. The DNA of the CDR3 is TGTGCCAGCAGCGACGACTTCGGGAGCGGGGCAAACACAGATACGCAGTATTTT. This gives the protein CASSDDFGSGANTDTQYF. This chain joins TRBV4-2 and TRBJ2-3; TRBD2 agrees at 7 bases. Trimming cost V 5 bases and J 2 bases; bases outside gene matches: 16. The CDR3 sequence is 18 residues long. Per germline, CDR1 LGHNA and CDR2 YNFKEQ.

CDR3 in amino acids: CSVVSEGPNTQYF. Written as DNA, the CDR3 is TGCAGCGTTGTGTCTGAGGGTCCGAATACGCAGTATTTT. The rearrangement links TRBV29-1 to TRBJ2-3; weak D call: TRBD2 (5 bases). The CDR3 is made up of 13 amino acids. Germline-derived CDR1 and CDR2 are SQVTM and ANQGSEA. The ends were cut back, 4 bases at V and 7 bases at J, with 15 bases in the middle.

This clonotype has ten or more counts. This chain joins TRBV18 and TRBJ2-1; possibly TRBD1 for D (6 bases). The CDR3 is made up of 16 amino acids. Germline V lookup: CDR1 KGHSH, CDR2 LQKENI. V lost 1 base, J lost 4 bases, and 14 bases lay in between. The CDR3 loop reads CASSPQLGTLYNEQFF. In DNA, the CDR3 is TGTGCCAGCTCACCACAGCTGGGGACACTATACAATGAGCAGTTCTTC.

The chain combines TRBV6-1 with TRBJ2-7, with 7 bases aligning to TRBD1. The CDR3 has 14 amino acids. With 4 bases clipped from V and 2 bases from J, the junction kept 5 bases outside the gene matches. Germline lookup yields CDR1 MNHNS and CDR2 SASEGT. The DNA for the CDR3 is TGTGCCAGCAGTGTTCGGGACAGAGCCTACGAGCAGTACGTC. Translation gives CASSVRDRAYEQYV.

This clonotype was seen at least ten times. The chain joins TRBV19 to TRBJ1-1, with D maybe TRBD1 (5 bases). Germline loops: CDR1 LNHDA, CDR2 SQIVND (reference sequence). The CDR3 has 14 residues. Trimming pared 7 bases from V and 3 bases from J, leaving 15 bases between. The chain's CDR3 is CASKTTEQYTEAFF. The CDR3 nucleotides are TGTGCCAGTAAAACGACAGAACAATACACTGAAGCTTTCTTT.

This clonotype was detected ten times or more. Written as DNA, the CDR3 is TGTGCCAGCAGCCGTCGACAGTCATGGGACACTAATGAAAAACTGTTTTTT. This encodes CASSRRQSWDTNEKLFF. This chain links TRBV28 with TRBJ1-4; tentative D call: TRBD1 (5 bases). Deletions cut 6 bases from V and 2 bases from J, with 19 bases between. The CDR3 covers 17 residues. The V gene's germline CDR1 is MDHEN and CDR2 SYDVKM.

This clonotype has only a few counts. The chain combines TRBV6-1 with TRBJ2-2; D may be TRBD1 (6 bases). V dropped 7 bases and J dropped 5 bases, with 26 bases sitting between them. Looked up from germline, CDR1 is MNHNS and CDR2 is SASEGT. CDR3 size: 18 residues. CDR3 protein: CASIPSRSGTLGTGELFF. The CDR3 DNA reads TGTGCCAGCATCCCATCACGGTCGGGGACACTAGGGACCGGGGAGCTGTTTTTT.

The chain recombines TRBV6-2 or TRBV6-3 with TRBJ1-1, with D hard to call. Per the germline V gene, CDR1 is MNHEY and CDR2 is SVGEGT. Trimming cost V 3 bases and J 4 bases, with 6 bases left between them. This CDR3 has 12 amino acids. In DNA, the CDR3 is TGTGCCAGCAGTTATCCGAGCACTGAAGCTTTCTTT. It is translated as CASSYPSTEAFF.

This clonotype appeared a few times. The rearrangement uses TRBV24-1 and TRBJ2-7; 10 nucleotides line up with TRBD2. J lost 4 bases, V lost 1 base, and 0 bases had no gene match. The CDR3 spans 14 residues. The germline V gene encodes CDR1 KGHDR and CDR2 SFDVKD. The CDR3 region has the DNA TGTGCCACCAGTGATTTACTAGCGGGGTACGAGCAGTACGTC. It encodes CATSDLLAGYEQYV.

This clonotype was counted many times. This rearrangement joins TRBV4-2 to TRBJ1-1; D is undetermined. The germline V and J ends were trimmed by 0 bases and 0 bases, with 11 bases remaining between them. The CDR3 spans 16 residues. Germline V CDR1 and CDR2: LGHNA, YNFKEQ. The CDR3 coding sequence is TGTGCCAGCAGCCAAGACCCCTTACCCCTGAACACTGAAGCTTTCTTT. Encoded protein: CASSQDPLPLNTEAFF.

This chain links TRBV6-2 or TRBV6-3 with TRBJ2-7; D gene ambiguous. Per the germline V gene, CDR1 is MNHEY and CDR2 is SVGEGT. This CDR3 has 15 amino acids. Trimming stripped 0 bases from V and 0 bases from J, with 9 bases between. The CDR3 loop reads CASSYSAVSSYEQYF. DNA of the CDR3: TGTGCCAGCAGTTACTCCGCTGTGAGCTCCTACGAGCAGTACTTC.

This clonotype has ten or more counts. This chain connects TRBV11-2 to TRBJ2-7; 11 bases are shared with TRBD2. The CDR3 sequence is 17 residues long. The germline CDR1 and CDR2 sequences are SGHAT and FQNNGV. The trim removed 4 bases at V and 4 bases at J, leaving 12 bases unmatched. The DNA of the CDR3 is TGTGCCAGCAGCTCCGGGACTAGCGGCTTAAGAAGGTACGAGCAGTACTTC. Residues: CASSSGTSGLRRYEQYF.